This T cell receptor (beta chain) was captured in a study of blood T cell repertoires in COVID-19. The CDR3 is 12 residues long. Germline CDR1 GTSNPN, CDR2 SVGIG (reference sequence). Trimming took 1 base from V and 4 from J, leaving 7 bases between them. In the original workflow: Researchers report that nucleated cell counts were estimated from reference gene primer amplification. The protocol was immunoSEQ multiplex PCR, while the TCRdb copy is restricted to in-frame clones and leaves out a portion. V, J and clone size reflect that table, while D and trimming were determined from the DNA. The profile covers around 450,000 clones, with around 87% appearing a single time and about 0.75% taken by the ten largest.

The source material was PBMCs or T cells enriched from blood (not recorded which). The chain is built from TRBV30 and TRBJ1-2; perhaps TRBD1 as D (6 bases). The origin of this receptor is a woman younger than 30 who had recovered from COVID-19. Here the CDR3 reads CAWSDRAYGYTF. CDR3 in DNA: TGTGCCTGGAGTGACAGGGCCTATGGCTACACCTTC.